This T cell receptor beta chain was retrieved from a study of cytomegalovirus exposure and HLA in healthy donors. Across the study: Unique TCRs from HLA-typed donors, 65 million to 85 million of them, were held in an early data release. Whole-study findings and limits: The study assumed roughly uniform donor sequencing depth for presence/absence analyses. More than 150 TCR beta chains were listed as cytomegalovirus-associated. V- and J-gene trimming in TCR beta was tied to a missense DCLRE1C variant by an analysis performed later.

It was with 60 Vbeta and 13 Jbeta primers that the PCR ran. Generated by immunoSEQ multiplex PCR, the TCRdb table keeps only in-frame clones and is missing some. The sample holds some 130,000 clones, approximately 80% seen once. The CDR3 runs to 16 residues. The germline V and J ends were trimmed by 2 bases and 3 bases, with 14 bases remaining between them. Germline lookup yields CDR1 SGHAT and CDR2 FQNNGV. In the case of this clone: Its matching antigen is unknown.

This receptor was identified in a human donor in good health. The sample comprised PBMCs. V gene TRBV11-2 combines with J gene TRBJ2-1; tentatively, D is TRBD1 (6 bases). CDR3 protein: CASSLIQGRLYNEQFF. The DNA of the CDR3 is TGTGCCAGCAGCTTAATTCAGGGGCGTCTCTACAATGAGCAGTTCTTC.